The present T cell receptor (beta chain) was sequenced within a study of blood T cell repertoires in COVID-19. On the study more broadly: Material from acute and convalescent COVID-19 was sourced from the United States, Italy and Spain. The cDNA or gDNA used as material had been derived from T cells, B-cell-depleted T cells, or PBMCs.

This clone appeared once. Methods used by the authors: Quantification of nucleated cells was approximated via reference gene primer amplification. Method: immunoSEQ multiplex PCR; TCRdb's copy keeps in-frame clones and lacks some. D and trimming come from the DNA, and the V and J calls and clone size come from that table. The sample includes roughly 140,000 clones, approximately 82% of them seen just once. With V trimmed by 2 bases and J by 7 bases, 4 bases remained unmatched. The CDR3 is 14 residues long. The germline CDR1 and CDR2 sequences are MNHEY and SVGAGI. The sequence came from a woman in her fifties or sixties with acute or convalescent COVID-19. The chain has TRBV6-5 and TRBJ1-5, with TRBD1 matching over 8 bases. Sequencing was performed on peripheral blood. This chain's CDR3 is CASSYGQGNQPQHF. CDR3 nucleotides: TGTGCCAGCAGTTACGGACAGGGAAACCAGCCCCAGCATTTT.